What follows describes a single TCR beta chain. Its target is not known. These data originate in a study of blood T cells in healthy people across ages. The V and J ends lost 1 base and 6 bases, in that order; junction bases with no gene match: 1. The CDR3 has 14 residues. With a J-beta primer mix and a sample-barcoded 5' primer, a second PCR ran about 7 to 12 cycles. TCRdb re-called the 5' RACE reads through MiXCR, storing one row per CDR3 protein. The sample shows about 970,000 distinct CDR3 sequences, 45% to 60% of them seen only once. Study-level findings and limits: Donor CMV status, an unknown factor, possibly confounded changes in expanded clonotypes.

Per sample, no less than 5.5 micrograms of total RNA were extracted. The receptor was isolated from a woman between 55 and 75 years old in good health. Sequenced sample: blood. V is TRBV12-3 or TRBV12-4 and J is TRBJ2-1; 9 nucleotides match TRBD1. In DNA form, the CDR3 reads TGTGCCAGCAGTTTAGAGACAGGGGGCAATGAGCAGTTCTTC. It yields the protein CASSLETGGNEQFF.